This TCR beta chain derives from a study of control samples from healthy donors and cancer patients (dated by TCRdb to the early 2020s). Libraries were constructed by the immunoSEQ multiplex PCR assay. Imported from immuneACCESS, the table was reduced by TCRdb to in-frame sequences with V and J called. These copies leave out some clones; in studies compared against another copy, an unresolved V gene accounts for under half, and the cause of the remainder is not known. The sample table shows about 24,000 clones, and around 83% are seen once. The biggest ten clones account for about 30% of the sample. Trimming accounts for 0 bases at V and 4 bases at J, while the number of junction bases matched to no gene is 16. For CDR1 and CDR2, the germline V gene lists MGHRA and YSYEKL. The CDR3 holds 20 amino acids from the cysteine to the phenylalanine. Only CDR3 DNA is held: 60 bases, read in frame from base 1.

Concerning this clone: This receptor's antigen is unknown. Within one base of it there is no much larger clone, and no base qualities were kept.

The sample taken for sequencing was PBMCs. The chain couples TRBV4-1 to TRBJ2-3; the central 10 bases match TRBD1. The clonotype originates from a man in his 60s with head and neck cancer. This receptor carries the CDR3 CASSQDQWGDRGHKADTQYF. The DNA sequence is TGCGCCAGCAGCCAAGATCAATGGGGGGACAGGGGCCATAAGGCAGATACGCAGTATTTT.